This TCR beta chain emerged from a study of post-analysis software for immune sequencing data. Study summary: The patients showed relapsing-remitting, secondary progressive and progressive-relapsing multiple sclerosis courses. General study results and limits: Compared against controls, patients with multiple sclerosis displayed significantly lower normalized Chao1 diversity. F measure grouped same-batch samples tightly together. Comparison of patients with controls showed a handful of TRBV segments more frequent in patients, TRBV5-6, TRBV5-1 and TRBV20-1 among them.

Trimming at V came to 2 bases and at J to 3 bases, leaving 2 bases not matched to a gene. CDR1 and CDR2 (germline): MGHRA, YSYEKL. The CDR3 runs to 15 residues. Comments on this clonotype: Antigen: not known.

Presence of unique molecular identifiers characterized the TCR beta cDNA libraries. Some 500,000 cDNA molecules were recovered from an input of about 0.9 to 10 million T cells. TCRdb independently ran MiXCR on the PCR reads; one entry per CDR3 protein. This table holds 380,000 or so distinct CDR3 sequences, less than 35% found once. This TCR derives from a girl aged 5-17 years with multiple sclerosis. The chain couples TRBV4-1 to TRBJ1-5; 9 nucleotides align to TRBD1. The sample taken for sequencing was blood. CDR3 in amino acids: CASSQTQGANQPQHF. The CDR3 DNA sequence: TGCGCCAGCAGCCAAACACAGGGGGCCAATCAGCCCCAGCATTTT.